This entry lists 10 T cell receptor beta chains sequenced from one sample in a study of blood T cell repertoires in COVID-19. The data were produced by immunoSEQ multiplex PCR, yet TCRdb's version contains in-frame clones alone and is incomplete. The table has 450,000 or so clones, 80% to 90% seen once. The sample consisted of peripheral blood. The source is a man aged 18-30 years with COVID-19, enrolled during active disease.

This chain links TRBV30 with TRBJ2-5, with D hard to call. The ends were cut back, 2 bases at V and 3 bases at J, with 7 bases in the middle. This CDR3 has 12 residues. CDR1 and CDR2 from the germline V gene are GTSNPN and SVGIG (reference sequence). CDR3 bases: TGTGCCTGGAGTCTAGTGGAAGAGACCCAGTACTTC. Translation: CAWSLVEETQYF.

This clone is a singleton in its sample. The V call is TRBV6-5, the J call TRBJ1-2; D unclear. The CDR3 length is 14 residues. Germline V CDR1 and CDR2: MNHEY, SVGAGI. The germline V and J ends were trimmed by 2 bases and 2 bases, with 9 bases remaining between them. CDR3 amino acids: CASSYKSGNYGYTF. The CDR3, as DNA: TGTGCCAGCAGTTACAAATCCGGGAACTATGGCTACACCTTC.

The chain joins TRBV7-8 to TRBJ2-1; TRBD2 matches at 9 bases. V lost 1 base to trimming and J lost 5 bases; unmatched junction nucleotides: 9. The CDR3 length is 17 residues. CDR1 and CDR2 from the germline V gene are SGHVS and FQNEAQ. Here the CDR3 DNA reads TGTGCCAGCAGCTTAGTAGCGGGGGCTTTACCCAACAATGAGCAGTTCTTC. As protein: CASSLVAGALPNNEQFF.

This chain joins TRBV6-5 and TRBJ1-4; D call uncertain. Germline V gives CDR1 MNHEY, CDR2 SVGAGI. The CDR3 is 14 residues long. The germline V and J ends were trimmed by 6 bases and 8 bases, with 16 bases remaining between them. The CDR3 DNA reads TGTGCCAGCAGACCATCCCAGGCTCGAGAAAAACTGTTTTTT. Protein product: CASRPSQAREKLFF.

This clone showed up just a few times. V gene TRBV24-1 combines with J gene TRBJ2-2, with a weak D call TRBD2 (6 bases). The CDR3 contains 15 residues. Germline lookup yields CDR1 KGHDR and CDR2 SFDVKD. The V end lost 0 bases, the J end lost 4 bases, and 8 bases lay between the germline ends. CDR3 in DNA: TGTGCCACCAGTGATTTGGGGGAGGCCACCGGGGAGCTGTTTTTT. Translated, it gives CATSDLGEATGELFF.

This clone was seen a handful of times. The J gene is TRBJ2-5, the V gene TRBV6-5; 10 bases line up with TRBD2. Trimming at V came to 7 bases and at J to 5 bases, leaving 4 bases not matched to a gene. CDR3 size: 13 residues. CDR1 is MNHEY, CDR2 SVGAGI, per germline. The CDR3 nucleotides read TGTGCCAGCAAGATTAGCGGGGGGGAGACCCAGTACTTC. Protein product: CASKISGGETQYF.

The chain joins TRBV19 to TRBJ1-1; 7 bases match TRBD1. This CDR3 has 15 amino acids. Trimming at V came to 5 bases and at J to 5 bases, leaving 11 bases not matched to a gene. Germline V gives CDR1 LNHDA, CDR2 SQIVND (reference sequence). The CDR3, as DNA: TGTGCCAGTAGTCTGATACAGGGGAGGAGAACTGAAGCTTTCTTT. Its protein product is CASSLIQGRRTEAFF.

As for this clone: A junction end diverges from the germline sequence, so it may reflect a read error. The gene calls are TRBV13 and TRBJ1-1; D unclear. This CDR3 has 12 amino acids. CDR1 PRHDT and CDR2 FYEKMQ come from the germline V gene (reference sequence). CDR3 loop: CASLRMNSEAFF. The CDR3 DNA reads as TGTGCCAGCTTGCGGATGAACTCTGAAGCTTTCTTT. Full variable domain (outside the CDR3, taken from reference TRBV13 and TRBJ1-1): AAGVIQSPRHLIKEKRETATLKCYPIPRHDTVYWYQQGPGQDPQFLISFYEKMQSDKGSIPDRFSAQQFSDYHSELNMSSLELGDSALYFCASLRMNSEAFFGQGTRLTVV.

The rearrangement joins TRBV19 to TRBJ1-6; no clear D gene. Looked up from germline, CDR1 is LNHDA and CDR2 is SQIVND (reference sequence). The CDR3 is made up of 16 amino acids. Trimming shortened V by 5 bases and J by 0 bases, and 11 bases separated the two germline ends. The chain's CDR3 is CASSWAGGSYNSPLHF. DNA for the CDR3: TGTGCCAGTAGTTGGGCGGGCGGCTCCTATAATTCACCCCTCCACTTT.

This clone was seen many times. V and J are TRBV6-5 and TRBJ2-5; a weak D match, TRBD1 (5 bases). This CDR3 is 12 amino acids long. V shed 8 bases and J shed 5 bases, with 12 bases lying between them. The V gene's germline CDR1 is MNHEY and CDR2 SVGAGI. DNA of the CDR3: TGTGCCAGCGGCCAGGGCGGCGAGACCCAGTACTTC. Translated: CASGQGGETQYF.